This TCR beta chain was recorded in a study of radiation and T cells in renal cell carcinoma. Indicated time point: baseline pretreatment blood. Treatment given: 15 Gy SBRT to primary tumor, nephrectomy 4 weeks later. Serial blood draws occurred at baseline and 2 and 4 weeks post-SBRT. Clones were sequenced by immunoSEQ multiplex PCR, and TCRdb holds only the in-frame ones, with some missing. The data hold about 95,000 clones, with approximately 86% observed a single time. Trimming shortened V by 8 bases and J by 4 bases, and 11 bases separated the two germline ends. The germline gives CDR1 MNHNS, CDR2 SASEGT. This CDR3 comprises 13 residues.

The chain is built from TRBV6-1 and TRBJ2-2; D is perhaps TRBD1 or TRBD2 (5 bases each). The specimen was blood, collected from a patient whose treatment included radiotherapy and nephrectomy. The TCR originated in a man over 45 with renal cell carcinoma. For the CDR3, the DNA is TGTGCCAGCCGGGGCAGCCTCACCGGGGAGCTGTTTTTT. Its translation: CASRGSLTGELFF.